This passage covers 10 T cell receptor beta chains from one sample sequenced in a study of cytomegalovirus exposure and HLA in healthy donors. Both 60 Vbeta primers and 13 Jbeta primers went into the PCR. Measured with immunoSEQ multiplex PCR; TCRdb has only the in-frame clones, and not every one. The sample lists 100,000 to 150,000 clones, around three quarters seen once, with roughly 6.3% in the top ten. Input material: PBMCs. These receptor sequences come from a middle-aged woman in good health and CMV-seronegative.

Only one count was recorded for this clone. This chain links TRBV19 with TRBJ2-7; 11 bases map to TRBD2. J lost 2 bases, V lost 4 bases, and 7 bases had no gene match. This CDR3 has 16 amino acids. Germline lookup yields CDR1 LNHDA and CDR2 SQIVND (reference sequence). The CDR3 nucleotides are TGTGCCAGTAGTAAATCCGGGACTAGCGGCACCTACGAGCAGTACTTC. Translation: CASSKSGTSGTYEQYF.

The gene calls are TRBV5-1 and TRBJ1-2, with TRBD1 matching over 7 bases. The germline V gene encodes CDR1 SGHRS and CDR2 YFSETQ. The CDR3 covers 14 residues. J gave up 1 base and V 7 bases, and 7 bases lay outside the gene matches. DNA of the CDR3: TGCGCCAGCGCCGGGACAGCGGTTAACTATGGCTACACCTTC. Translated: CASAGTAVNYGYTF. The variable domain in full, with the rest retrieved from reference TRBV5-1 and TRBJ1-2, is KAGVTQTPRYLIKTRGQQVTLSCSPISGHRSVSWYQQTPGQGLQFLFEYFSETQRNKGNFPGRFSGRQFSNSRSEMNVSTLELGDSALYLCASAGTAVNYGYTFGSGTRLTVV.

The J gene is TRBJ2-1, the V gene TRBV10-2, with 7 bases aligning to TRBD2. Unmatched junction bases numbered 12, after V lost 2 bases and J lost 8 bases. The CDR3 loop spans 16 amino acids. Germline loops: CDR1 WSHSY, CDR2 SAAADI. The CDR3 coding sequence is TGCGCCAGCAGTGAGCCGCTAGCGGAAAGGTTGTATGAGCAGTTCTTC. Residues: CASSEPLAERLYEQFF.

The chain couples TRBV29-1 to TRBJ2-1; 8 bases match TRBD1. CDR3 length: 11 amino acids. The ends lost 6 bases at V and 5 bases at J; junction bases unmatched: 0. The germline V gene encodes CDR1 SQVTM and CDR2 ANQGSEA. CDR3 loop: CSVDRDNEQFF. CDR3 bases: TGCAGCGTGGACAGGGACAATGAGCAGTTCTTC.

V is TRBV5-4 and J is TRBJ1-1; D unresolved. CDR3 length: 11 amino acids. Germline CDR1 SGHNT, CDR2 YYREEE (reference sequence). Trimming cost V 1 base and J 10 bases, with 8 bases left between them. CDR3 loop: CASSLYGSAFF. The CDR3 coding sequence is TGTGCCAGCAGCTTGTATGGCTCAGCTTTCTTT.

V and J are TRBV18 and TRBJ1-2; D gene uncertain. The CDR3 runs 14 residues. Looked up from germline, CDR1 is KGHSH and CDR2 is LQKENI. V gave up 1 base and J gave up 4 bases, with 10 bases separating them. The CDR3 is CASSPLKWAYGYTF. The CDR3 region has the DNA TGTGCCAGCTCACCACTTAAATGGGCCTATGGCTACACCTTC.

There are a few counts of this clone. CDR3 amino acids: CAISESLGLAGPRTDTQYF. The DNA for the CDR3 is TGTGCCATCAGTGAGTCGCTCGGACTAGCGGGACCCAGAACAGATACGCAGTATTTT. The rearrangement joins TRBV10-3 to TRBJ2-3; 12 nucleotides align to TRBD2. The CDR3 length is 19 residues. J lost 3 bases, V lost 0 bases, and 10 bases had no gene match. Per germline, CDR1 ENHRY and CDR2 SYGVKD.

This sequence joins TRBV27 and TRBJ1-6; 7 bases map to TRBD1. Germline CDR1 MNHEY, CDR2 SMNVEV (reference sequence). CDR3 length: 15 residues. The trim removed 3 bases at V and 9 bases at J, leaving 8 bases unmatched. The CDR3 here is CASSFSDRAFSPLHF. The CDR3 DNA reads as TGTGCCAGCAGTTTCTCTGACAGGGCATTTTCACCCCTCCACTTT.

The chain employs TRBV19 and TRBJ2-3; D is unclear. The CDR3 length is 13 residues. Trimming pared 6 bases from V and 1 base from J, leaving 8 bases between. Germline CDR1 and CDR2: LNHDA and SQIVND (reference sequence). CDR3 coding DNA: TGTGCCAGTAGGGCCGAAGGCACAGATACGCAGTATTTT. This translates into CASRAEGTDTQYF.

This clone was counted once. This sequence joins TRBV5-4 and TRBJ2-3; 12 bases align to TRBD2. The length of the CDR3 is 16 residues. Germline V gene lookup returns CDR1 SGHNT and CDR2 YYREEE (reference sequence). V lost 4 bases, J lost 0 bases, and 3 bases stayed unmatched. The CDR3 spells CASSTGTSGSTDTQYF. The CDR3 nucleotides read TGTGCCAGCAGCACCGGGACTAGCGGGAGCACAGATACGCAGTATTTT.